Listed below are T cell receptor beta chains from one sample, sequenced in a study. Clones were read by immunoSEQ multiplex PCR, and TCRdb kept only the in-frame ones, dropping some. The data contain about 50,000 clones, roughly 93% of them seen just once; the ten biggest clones take up approximately 11%. What was sequenced was PBMCs. The receptors were gathered from a man aged 35 to 55 with rheumatoid arthritis. The CDR3 runs from the conserved cysteine through the conserved F or W. The D gene is left open where the match is weak. The size field is filled for only some rows; it gives once, few, many or a size class.

v_call	clone_size	d_call	j_call	cdr3_nt	cdr3_aa
TRBV30	NA	NA	TRBJ1-5	TGTGCCTGGGCACGCGCAAGCAATCAGCCCCAGCATTTT	CAWARASNQPQHF
TRBV5-1	once	NA	TRBJ1-1	TGCGCCAGCAGCTTGTCTCCCGGGGCCACTGAAGCTTTCTTT	CASSLSPGATEAFF
TRBV9	NA	NA	TRBJ2-5	TGTGCCAGCAGCGTAGGTTTCAGAGGGAGAGGACAAGAGACCCAGTACTTC	CASSVGFRGRGQETQYF
TRBV7-3	NA	NA	TRBJ2-2	TGTGCCAGCAGCTTAAATCCTGGGATCCGCACCGGGGAGCTGTTTTTT	CASSLNPGIRTGELFF
TRBV28	NA	NA	TRBJ1-5	TGTGCCAGCAGGCCAGGGAAGAGCAATCAGCCCCAGCATTTT	CASRPGKSNQPQHF
TRBV9	NA	TRBD1	TRBJ2-7	TGTGCCAGCAGCGCCAGAACCGGGACAGGGTTACACGAGCAGTACTTC	CASSARTGTGLHEQYF
TRBV14	NA	NA	TRBJ2-1	TGTGCCAGCAGCCAAGATCTCAAGTACAATGAGCAGTTCTTC	CASSQDLKYNEQFF
TRBV19	NA	TRBD2	TRBJ2-7	TGTGCCGCGGGGACTAGGCTGAGCGAGCAGTACTTC	CAAGTRLSEQYF
TRBV6-1	NA	NA	TRBJ2-6	TGTGCCAGCAGTGAGCGAACTGGGGCCAACGTCCTGACTTTC	CASSERTGANVLTF
TRBV19	NA	NA	TRBJ1-1	TGTGCCAGTAACCCAGCACGGGGACTGAACACTGAAGCTTTCTTT	CASNPARGLNTEAFF
TRBV5-4	NA	TRBD1	TRBJ1-6	TGTGCCAGCAGCTGGGCATTGACAGGGGATAATTCACCCCTCCACTTT	CASSWALTGDNSPLHF
TRBV4-1	NA	TRBD1	TRBJ1-2	TGCGCCAGCAGCCAGCCCGGACAGGGGGTTTTGAGGGGTGGCTACACCTTC	CASSQPGQGVLRGGYTF
TRBV29-1	NA	NA	TRBJ2-7	TGCAGCGTGGCCACAGGAACCTACGAGCAGTACTTC	CSVATGTYEQYF
TRBV5-6	NA	NA	TRBJ2-7	TGTGCCAGCAGCCGGGGAGGTTCGGCCTCCTGGGGCTACGAGCAGTACTTC	CASSRGGSASWGYEQYF
TRBV19	NA	NA	TRBJ2-7	TGTGCCAGTAGTATTCGGGGATACGAGCAGTACTTC	CASSIRGYEQYF
TRBV6-1	few	TRBD1	TRBJ1-1	TGTGCCAGCAGTGAAAGATTCAGGGGGGTGGACACTGAAGCTTTCTTT	CASSERFRGVDTEAFF
TRBV7-7	NA	TRBD2	TRBJ2-2	TGTGCTAGCAGCCGAACAATTAGCGGGGGCGGGAAGGCCGGGGAGCTGTTTTTT	CASSRTISGGGKAGELFF
TRBV6-5	NA	NA	TRBJ1-2	TGTGCCAGCAGCATTCAGGGGCTCGCTGGCTACACCTTC	CASSIQGLAGYTF
TRBV5-8	NA	NA	TRBJ2-1	TGTGCCAGCAGCTTAGTCAGGAGTGAGCAGTTCTTC	CASSLVRSEQFF
TRBV25-1	NA	TRBD2	TRBJ2-5	TGTGCCAGCAGCTTAAAGACTAGCGGGGTGGTGGCCCAGTACTTC	CASSLKTSGVVAQYF
TRBV19	NA	NA	TRBJ1-5	TGTGCCAGTAGTGGCCGCGACGGCAGCAATCAGCCCCAGCATTTT	CASSGRDGSNQPQHF
TRBV5-1	NA	NA	TRBJ2-2	TGCGCCAGCAGCTTGGTCGTGGGGGGGAACACCGGGGAGCTGTTTTTT	CASSLVVGGNTGELFF
TRBV4-2	NA	NA	TRBJ1-1	TGTGCCAGCAGCCAAGCTGAGGATTCCGTGAACACTGAAGCTTTCTTT	CASSQAEDSVNTEAFF
TRBV5-1	NA	TRBD1	TRBJ1-4	TGCGCCAGCAGCTGGGGACAGGGGAGCGAAAAACTGTTTTTT	CASSWGQGSEKLFF
TRBV24-1	NA	TRBD2	TRBJ2-1	TGTGCCACCAGTGATTTGGCGGGAGGCTCCTACAATGAGCAGTTCTTC	CATSDLAGGSYNEQFF
TRBV28	NA	NA	TRBJ2-2	TGTGCCAGCACCGCGCGGAGAGTCACCGGGGAGCTGTTTTTT	CASTARRVTGELFF
TRBV11-1	NA	NA	TRBJ2-7	TGTGCCAGCAGCTTAACTACCGGGGGCTCCTACGAGCAGTACTTC	CASSLTTGGSYEQYF
TRBV5-4	NA	TRBD2	TRBJ2-3	TGTGCCAGCAGCTTGGCGGTAGCGGGTACAGATACGCAGTATTTT	CASSLAVAGTDTQYF
TRBV20-1	NA	NA	TRBJ2-2	TGCAGTGTTCGGGAGACCGGGGAGCTGTTTTTT	CSVRETGELFF
TRBV7-9	NA	NA	TRBJ1-2	TGTGCCAGCAGCTTAGGGGATACGGAAAACTATGGCTACACCTTC	CASSLGDTENYGYTF
TRBV7-9	NA	TRBD1	TRBJ2-1	TGTGCCAGCAGCTTCCGGGACAGGTTCAGGAATGAGCAGTTCTTC	CASSFRDRFRNEQFF
TRBV10-3	NA	TRBD1	TRBJ2-7	TGTGCCATCAGTGGTATACAGGGGGCGAACTACGAGCAGTACTTC	CAISGIQGANYEQYF
TRBV5-4	NA	NA	TRBJ2-1	TGTGCCAGCAGCTCCTATACTCCTGAGCAGTTCTTC	CASSSYTPEQFF
TRBV6-5	NA	NA	TRBJ1-6	TGTGCCAGCAGGGCACAGGGCTCACCCCTCCACTTT	CASRAQGSPLHF
TRBV27	NA	NA	TRBJ2-5	TGTGCCAGCAGTTCATTCCGGCAAGAGACCCAGTACTTC	CASSSFRQETQYF